This entry describes one TCR beta chain. Its antigen is unknown. From germline, CDR1 is MNHEY and CDR2 SVGAGI. CDR3 size: 15 residues. The ends were cut back, 11 bases at V and 0 bases at J, with 17 bases in the middle. The second PCR ran roughly 7 to 12 cycles with a sample-barcoded 5' primer and J-beta primers. In TCRdb, the 5' RACE reads were re-called with MiXCR into one record per CDR3 protein. The table records 450,000 to 600,000 distinct CDR3 sequences, approximately 26% of them present only once. The sample is drawn from a study of blood T cells in healthy people across ages. Study results and limitations: TCR beta diversity was tightly associated with the proportion of naive T cells.

This sample was also put to use in a study of T cells of mothers and their children. This second study says: Three healthy Caucasian mothers and their six children were the donors.

Sequencing was done on a sample of blood. The chain joins TRBV6-5 to TRBJ1-3; TRBD1 might be the D (6 bases). The source is a boy younger than 10 in good health. The CDR3 DNA reads as TGTGCCTCCATGGGGGGGGCACACTCTGGAAACACCATATATTTT. Encoded protein: CASMGGAHSGNTIYF.